A selection of T cell receptor beta chains follows, all from one sample in a study of T cell repertoires in cytomegalovirus infection. Using its own MiXCR run on the reads, TCRdb lists one record per CDR3 protein. The sample includes under 150,000 distinct CDR3 sequences, 30% to 35% seen only once; the top ten take 40% to 45%. For these receptors, no antigen is known. The source was CD8+ T cells from cultured PBMCs, collected from culture after CMV antigen stimulation. The receptor set was obtained from a human donor in good health (CMV status not recorded). Some clones in this sample may be carry-over from other donors' samples. Each CDR3 is given with its conserved first and last residue. D genes are given only for firm matches. Not all rows give a size; the values are once, few, many and, for expanded clones, a class.

TRBD1	few	TRBV27	TRBJ1-2	TGTGCCAGCAGTTTCCCGGGACAGGGCTATGGCTACACCTTC	CASSFPGQGYGYTF
.	few	TRBV12-3/TRBV12-4	TRBJ1-1	TGTGCCAGCAGTTTTGTTGGTTATGAAGCTTTCTTT	CASSFVGYEAFF
TRBD2	once	TRBV6-4	TRBJ2-3	TGTGCCAGCAGTGACTCGTATACGAGCGGGGGGGCCGGGACGCAGTATTTT	CASSDSYTSGGAGTQYF
TRBD1	.	TRBV7-2	TRBJ2-7	TGTGCCAGCAGCTTAGGGACAGGGGGACGATACGAGCAGTACTTC	CASSLGTGGRYEQYF
.	many	TRBV7-2	TRBJ2-1	TGTGCCAGCACCCTTCCGGGACTTGACATCGATGAGCAGTTCTTC	CASTLPGLDIDEQFF
TRBD1	few	TRBV4-1	TRBJ2-5	TGCGCCAGCAGCCGTTCGACAGGGTTTACGGGTGAGACCCAGTACTTC	CASSRSTGFTGETQYF
.	few	TRBV4-1	TRBJ2-7	TGCGCCAGCAGCCAAGCGGGGTTCTACGAGCAGTACTTC	CASSQAGFYEQYF
.	few	TRBV19	TRBJ2-2	TGTGCCAGTAGTATTCTTCTCCGGGGGACCGGGGAGCTGTTTTTT	CASSILLRGTGELFF
.	.	TRBV7-6	TRBJ2-2	TGTGCTAGCAGCTTAGCGCCGGCCACCGGGGAGCTGTTTTTT	CASSLAPATGELFF
TRBD1	many	TRBV2	TRBJ1-5	TGTGCCAGCACTGCCGACAGGGGACTAACTCTGAACAATCAGCCCCAGCATTTT	CASTADRGLTLNNQPQHF
.	few	TRBV6-2/TRBV6-3	TRBJ2-7	TGTGCCAGCAGTATAAGGGTCTACGAGCAGTACTTC	CASSIRVYEQYF
.	.	TRBV4-3	TRBJ2-2	TGCGCCAGCAGCCAAGATAGGGGGGGGATCGGGGAGCTGTTTTTT	CASSQDRGGIGELFF
TRBD1	.	TRBV9	TRBJ1-3	TGTGCCAGCAGCCCCCATCCGGGACAGATACTGATCTCTGGAAACACCATATATTTT	CASSPHPGQILISGNTIYF
.	many	TRBV5-5	TRBJ1-2	TGTGCCAGCAGCTTCTCAGGGAAACCCTATGGCTACACCTTC	CASSFSGKPYGYTF
TRBD2	many	TRBV7-2	TRBJ2-5	TGTGCCAGCAGCTCTCTTGGCGGGGGGGGCCAAGAGACCCAGTACTTC	CASSSLGGGGQETQYF
.	few	TRBV7-6	TRBJ1-5	TGTGCCAGCAGCTTAGGGGAGAGGGGATATAGCAATCAGCCCCAGCATTTT	CASSLGERGYSNQPQHF
.	many	TRBV28	TRBJ1-1	TGTGCCAGCAGTTTGGCAGCGAACACTGAAGCTTTCTTT	CASSLAANTEAFF
.	many	TRBV5-1	TRBJ2-5	TGCGCCAGCAGCCCCGGGGCACCGCCCCAAGAGACCCAGTACTTC	CASSPGAPPQETQYF
TRBD1	few	TRBV6-6	TRBJ1-5	TGTGCCAGCAGAAACAACAGGGGGCTTCAGCCCCAGCATTTT	CASRNNRGLQPQHF
TRBD2	few	TRBV19	TRBJ2-5	TGTGCCAGTTGTAGCGGGGACGGGGAGACCCAGTACTTC	CASCSGDGETQYF
.	many	TRBV6-1	TRBJ2-1	TGTGCCAGCAGTCCCAGAAACAATGAGCAGTTCTTC	CASSPRNNEQFF
TRBD2	.	TRBV19	TRBJ2-1	TGTGCCAGTAGTATGTTAGAGCGGGGGGGCAATGAGCAGTTCTTC	CASSMLERGGNEQFF
.	.	TRBV6-1	TRBJ2-7	TGTGCCAGCAGTGTTGACACCCGCGAGCAGTACTTC	CASSVDTREQYF
TRBD2	few	TRBV9	TRBJ2-2	TGTGCCAGCAGCGTAGAGCAGCTAGCGGGGGGGCCTTTCACCGGGGAGCTGTTTTTT	CASSVEQLAGGPFTGELFF
.	many	TRBV7-2	TRBJ1-1	TGTGCCAGCAGCTTATTTGGGTATTTCAGGGAGTTGGACCGGAACACTGAAGCTTTCTTT	CASSLFGYFRELDRNTEAFF
.	few	TRBV2	TRBJ1-1	TGTGCCAGCAGTGAATTCTCGGTGAACACTGAAGCTTTCTTT	CASSEFSVNTEAFF
.	.	TRBV11-2	TRBJ2-5	TGTGCCAGCAGTGAAGGGAGTCGGACGCACCAAGAGACCCAGTACTTC	CASSEGSRTHQETQYF
TRBD1	.	TRBV19	TRBJ1-1	TGTGCCAGTAGTATCCACCAGGGACAGAAGAACACTGAAGCTTTCTTT	CASSIHQGQKNTEAFF
.	.	TRBV6-2/TRBV6-3	TRBJ2-1	TGTGCCAGCAGTACGCTCGTTACGGGGGAGTTCAATGAGCAGTTCTTC	CASSTLVTGEFNEQFF
.	.	TRBV9	TRBJ2-7	TGTGCCAGCAGCCCCCAGGGGGGACCTGTCAACGAGCAGTACTTC	CASSPQGGPVNEQYF
.	.	TRBV27	TRBJ1-5	TGTGCCAGCAGTTTACTGGGGAATAGCAATCAGCCCCAGCATTTT	CASSLLGNSNQPQHF
TRBD2	once	TRBV4-1	TRBJ2-1	TGCGCCAGCAGCCAAGGTGGGACTAGCTGGTCGAATGAGCAGTTCTTC	CASSQGGTSWSNEQFF
.	.	TRBV6-5	TRBJ2-7	TGTGCCAGCATTTCTCAACAAGGGGGGGAGCAGTACTTC	CASISQQGGEQYF
.	once	TRBV4-1	TRBJ1-2	TGCGCCAGCAGCCAAGAAACCCAGGACAGTTTCTATGGCTACACCTTC	CASSQETQDSFYGYTF
.	few	TRBV7-8	TRBJ1-5	TGTGCCAGCAGCCTAGCGTCAGGGGTTCATAGCAATCAGCCCCAGCATTTT	CASSLASGVHSNQPQHF
TRBD2	many	TRBV7-9	TRBJ2-3	TGTGCCAGCAACTCGGCCTCGCGGGGGGTCACAGATACGCAGTATTTT	CASNSASRGVTDTQYF
TRBD1	many	TRBV7-2	TRBJ2-1	TGTGCCAGCAGCTTAATATTTATGACAGGGCCCGAGCAGTTCTTC	CASSLIFMTGPEQFF
TRBD1	many	TRBV6-2/TRBV6-3	TRBJ2-4	TGTGCCAGCAGGGACGGGACAGGGAAAAACATTCAGTACTTC	CASRDGTGKNIQYF
.	once	TRBV7-9	TRBJ1-1	TGTGCCAGCAGCCGGGGGAGGGATGCTTTCTTT	CASSRGRDAFF
.	many	TRBV7-9	TRBJ1-2	TGTGCCAGCAGCTTAGGAGCAGCCCTCTATGGCTACACCTTC	CASSLGAALYGYTF
.	.	TRBV10-3	TRBJ2-3	TGTGCCATCAGTGAAGGGGGCCTTCAGCCGGGGGGGGCGCAGTATTTT	CAISEGGLQPGGAQYF
TRBD2	few	TRBV7-9	TRBJ2-3	TGTGCCCTACCCTATCCTAGCGGAGACACAGATACGCAGTATTTT	CALPYPSGDTDTQYF
TRBD1	.	TRBV10-3	TRBJ2-1	TGTGCCATCAGTAACCGAGACTCGGGACAGCCAGGCAATAAGCAGTTCTTC	CAISNRDSGQPGNKQFF
.	.	TRBV6-5	TRBJ2-3	TGTGCCAGCAGTTACTTTTCAGCTACAGATACGCAGTATTTT	CASSYFSATDTQYF
TRBD1	.	TRBV7-6	TRBJ2-7	TGTGCCAGCAGCACGACAGGGAGCGACACCTACGAGCAGTACTTC	CASSTTGSDTYEQYF